This record covers a single T cell receptor beta chain. This record comes from a study of blood T cell repertoires in COVID-19. Per germline, CDR1 SEHNR and CDR2 FQNEAQ (reference sequence). This CDR3 has 18 residues. Trimming removed 1 base from V and 6 bases from J; junction bases left unmatched: 14. Using immunoSEQ multiplex PCR, the repertoire was profiled, and TCRdb retains in-frame clones only, with some absent. This sample has about 110,000 clones; approximately 88% occur once, and the top ten carry 6.8%. The chain couples TRBV7-9 to TRBJ1-5, with 8 bases lining up with TRBD1. Source material: peripheral blood. The sequence came from a man aged 50 to 59 with active or convalescent COVID-19. In DNA, the CDR3 is TGTGCCAGCAGCTTAGAGGGAGGGACAGGCACGTTTAGTCAGCCCCAGCATTTT. Its protein product is CASSLEGGTGTFSQPQHF.